Presented here are 10 T cell receptor beta chains from one specimen sequenced in a study of cytomegalovirus exposure and HLA in healthy donors. The PCR contained 60 Vbeta and 13 Jbeta primers. TCRdb keeps only in-frame clones here, not all; method: immunoSEQ multiplex PCR. Seen here are some 130,000 clones, around four fifths observed once, and the top ten hold about 1.5%. Material: PBMCs. The receptors derive from a woman between 35 and 50 years old in good health and CMV-seronegative.

The genes are TRBV2 and TRBJ2-7, with D tentatively TRBD1 (6 bases). CDR1 is SNHLY, CDR2 FYNNEI, per germline. This CDR3 is 14 amino acids long. Trimming pared 6 bases from V and 3 bases from J, leaving 15 bases between. Here the CDR3 DNA reads TGTGCCAGCAGCCACCCGGACAGATTCTACGAGCAGTACTTC. This encodes CASSHPDRFYEQYF.

The J gene is TRBJ1-1, the V gene TRBV7-9, with TRBD1 as a possible D gene (6 bases). V dropped 4 bases and J dropped 10 bases, with 13 bases sitting between them. This CDR3 has 12 residues. The germline CDR1 and CDR2 sequences are SEHNR and FQNEAQ (reference sequence). CDR3 sequence: CASSSRQARAFF. CDR3 bases: TGTGCCAGCAGCTCCAGACAGGCCCGAGCTTTCTTT.

This clone was seen once. The rearrangement links TRBV5-1 to TRBJ2-5; perhaps TRBD2 as D (5 bases). Germline values: CDR1 SGHRS, CDR2 YFSETQ. This CDR3 contains 14 residues. V was clipped by 2 bases and J by 4 bases, with 12 bases between them. The CDR3 nucleotides read TGCGCCAGCAGCTTACCGCGGGTCGGAGAGACCCAGTACTTC. Translated, it gives CASSLPRVGETQYF.

The chain employs TRBV5-1 and TRBJ1-1, with 7 bases aligning to TRBD1. Germline V lookup: CDR1 SGHRS, CDR2 YFSETQ. The length of the CDR3 is 14 residues. Trimming cost V 3 bases and J 5 bases; bases outside gene matches: 7. DNA for the CDR3: TGCGCCAGCAGCTCTGAGACAGGGAGGACTGAAGCTTTCTTT. Amino acid sequence: CASSSETGRTEAFF.

This chain links TRBV19 with TRBJ2-1; D gene uncertain. Trimming left V 5 bases short and J 5 bases short, with 7 bases between. This CDR3 has 12 residues. Germline CDR1 reads LNHDA; CDR2 reads SQIVND (reference sequence). CDR3 bases: TGTGCCAGTAGTGCGTACGACAATGAGCAGTTCTTC. Its translation is CASSAYDNEQFF.

This clone has only one observation. V gene TRBV2 combines with J gene TRBJ2-7; D is possibly TRBD1 (6 bases). Germline CDR1 SNHLY, CDR2 FYNNEI. V gave up 7 bases and J gave up 3 bases, with 13 bases separating them. The CDR3 runs 13 residues. The DNA for the CDR3 is TGTGCCAGCACGACCCTACAGGGCTACGAGCAGTACTTC. Translation: CASTTLQGYEQYF. Supplemented by reference TRBV2 and TRBJ2-7, the full variable domain reads EPEVTQTPSHQVTQMGQEVILRCVPISNHLYFYWYRQILGQKVEFLVSFYNNEISEKSEIFDDQFSVERPDGSNFTLKIRSTKLEDSAMYFCASTTLQGYEQYFGPGTRLTVT.

The V call is TRBV5-6, the J call TRBJ1-2, with 8 bases matching TRBD1. The J segment lost 7 bases and the V segment lost 1 base, leaving 21 bases of the junction unmatched. Germline V gene sequence: CDR1 SGHDT, CDR2 YYEEEE. The CDR3 spans 19 residues. CDR3 bases: TGTGCCAGCAGCTTGTCCCACGGACAGGGTCCAAGATTGAGCCCTGGCTACACCTTC. Its protein is CASSLSHGQGPRLSPGYTF.

The chain employs TRBV7-9 and TRBJ1-6; 11 nucleotides align to TRBD1. This CDR3 comprises 14 residues. Germline trimming cut 5 bases from V and 9 bases from J; bases unmatched to any gene: 3. Germline loops: CDR1 SEHNR, CDR2 FQNEAQ (reference sequence). The chain's CDR3 is CASSQGQGGSPLHF. CDR3 nucleotides: TGTGCCAGCAGCCAGGGACAGGGGGGTTCACCCCTCCACTTT.

Of note for this clone: The same CDR3 also results from other DNA sequences found in this sample. CDR3 region: CASSDRGEQYF. In DNA form, the CDR3 reads TGTGCCAGCAGTGACAGGGGCGAGCAGTACTTC. This chain joins TRBV6-5 and TRBJ2-7; 8 bases align to TRBD1. The J segment lost 6 bases and the V segment lost 5 bases, leaving 0 bases of the junction unmatched. Germline loops: CDR1 MNHEY, CDR2 SVGAGI. The CDR3 runs 11 residues.

The J gene is TRBJ1-2, the V gene TRBV19; 7 bases align to TRBD1. The junction had 6 bases not matched to a gene; V was cut back by 8 bases and J by 3 bases. Germline CDR1 LNHDA, CDR2 SQIVND (reference sequence). This CDR3 has 13 amino acids. The CDR3 protein is CASRKGTDYGYTF. CDR3 coding DNA: TGTGCCAGTCGAAAAGGGACAGACTATGGCTACACCTTC.